The 7 T cell receptor beta chains presented below share a single source sample, sequenced in a study of cytomegalovirus exposure and HLA in healthy donors. This PCR relied on a set of 60 Vbeta primers and 13 Jbeta primers. TCRdb's copy holds only in-frame clones and misses some; the assay was immunoSEQ multiplex PCR. The sample holds 100,000 to 150,000 clones, roughly 76% seen once. Sequenced: PBMCs. The receptors were sampled from a woman aged 60 to 75 in good health and CMV-seropositive.

The rearrangement uses TRBV4-2 and TRBJ1-2; no firm D call. The CDR3 loop spans 16 amino acids. Trimming removed 0 bases from V and 4 bases from J, with 15 bases in between. Germline loops: CDR1 LGHNA, CDR2 YNFKEQ. CDR3 protein: CASSQDRNPGIYGYTF. CDR3 nucleotides: TGTGCCAGCAGCCAAGATAGAAACCCTGGTATCTATGGCTACACCTTC.

V and J are TRBV7-8 and TRBJ2-7; no reliable D call. V was clipped by 5 bases and J by 4 bases, with 9 bases between them. The CDR3 contains 12 residues. The germline gives CDR1 SGHVS, CDR2 FQNEAQ. CDR3 bases: TGTGCCAGCAGCCCCTACCGGTACGAGCAGTACTTC. Its translation: CASSPYRYEQYF.

The chain has TRBV7-6 and TRBJ2-2; 7 nucleotides line up with TRBD2. In germline, CDR1 is SGHVS, CDR2 FNYEAQ. This CDR3 spans 16 amino acids. Trimming took 4 bases from V and 1 from J; bases not matched to a gene: 6. The DNA for the CDR3 is TGTGCCAGCAGCTCCCGCGGACTAGTGAACACCGGGGAGCTGTTTTTT. This sequence encodes CASSSRGLVNTGELFF. The variable domain in full, with the rest retrieved from reference TRBV7-6 and TRBJ2-2, is GAGVSQSPRYKVTKRGQDVALRCDPISGHVSLYWYRQALGQGPEFLTYFNYEAQQDKSGLPNDRFSAERPEGSISTLTIQRTEQRDSAMYRCASSSRGLVNTGELFFGEGSRLTVL.

The chain couples TRBV28 to TRBJ2-4; possibly TRBD2 for D (5 bases). The CDR3 has 13 residues. In germline, CDR1 is MDHEN, CDR2 SYDVKM. Trimming shortened V by 4 bases and J by 11 bases, and 15 bases separated the two germline ends. The CDR3 reads CASSSLALEVQYF. The CDR3 DNA is TGTGCCAGCAGTTCTCTCGCCCTGGAGGTTCAGTACTTC.

This clone has a single count. V usage is TRBV5-4 and J usage is TRBJ2-3; 8 bases are a match to TRBD2. The junction had 11 bases not matched to a gene; V was cut back by 4 bases and J by 4 bases. Germline loops: CDR1 SGHNT, CDR2 YYREEE (reference sequence). CDR3 length: 16 amino acids. For the CDR3, the DNA is TGTGCCAGCAGCCCACGGGAGGGAGGGCCTCCAGATACGCAGTATTTT. It codes for CASSPREGGPPDTQYF. The whole variable domain, remainder taken from reference TRBV5-4 and TRBJ2-3, is ETGVTQSPTHLIKTRGQQVTLRCSSQSGHNTVSWYQQALGQGPQFIFQYYREEENGRGNFPPRFSGLQFPNYSSELNVNALELDDSALYLCASSPREGGPPDTQYFGPGTRLTVL.

Only a few counts were recorded for this clone. The chain uses TRBV9 and TRBJ2-5; a possible D gene is TRBD1 (5 bases). The DNA matches TRBJ2-7 better at its end, which makes the J call doubtful. Germline CDR1 and CDR2: SGDLS and YYNGEE. This CDR3 has 15 residues. The chain's CDR3 is CASSVGQTRLNEQYF. The CDR3 coding sequence is TGTGCCAGCAGCGTAGGACAGACCAGATTGAACGAGCAGTACTTC.

This chain links TRBV29-1 with TRBJ1-2; TRBD1 is a possible D gene (5 bases). This CDR3 is 14 amino acids long. V lost 3 bases, J lost 3 bases, and 14 bases lay in between. Germline V lookup: CDR1 SQVTM, CDR2 ANQGSEA. CDR3 region: CSVDPAREDYGYTF. In nucleotides, the CDR3 is TGCAGCGTTGATCCGGCCAGGGAAGACTATGGCTACACCTTC.